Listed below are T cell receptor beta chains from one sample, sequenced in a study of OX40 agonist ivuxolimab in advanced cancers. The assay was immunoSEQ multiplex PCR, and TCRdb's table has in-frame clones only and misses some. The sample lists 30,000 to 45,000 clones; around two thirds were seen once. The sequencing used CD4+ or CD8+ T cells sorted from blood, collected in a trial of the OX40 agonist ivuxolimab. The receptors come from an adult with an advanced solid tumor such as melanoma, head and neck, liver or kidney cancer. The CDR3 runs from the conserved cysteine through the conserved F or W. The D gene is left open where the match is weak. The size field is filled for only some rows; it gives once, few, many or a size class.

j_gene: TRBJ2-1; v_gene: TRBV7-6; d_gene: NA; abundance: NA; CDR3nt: TGTGCCAGCAGCTTACTAGTGAATGAGCAGTTCTTC; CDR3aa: CASSLLVNEQFF
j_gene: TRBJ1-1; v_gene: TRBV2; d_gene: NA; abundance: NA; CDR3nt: TGTGCCAGCACCAGACTTACTGAAGCTTTCTTT; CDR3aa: CASTRLTEAFF
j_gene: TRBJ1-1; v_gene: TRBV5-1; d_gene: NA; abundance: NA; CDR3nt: TGCGCCAGCAGCTTAGTAGCGGGCGTGAACACTGAAGCTTTCTTT; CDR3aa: CASSLVAGVNTEAFF
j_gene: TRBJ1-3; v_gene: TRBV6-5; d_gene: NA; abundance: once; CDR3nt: TGTGCCAGCAGTTACTCCTCTGGAAACACCATATATTTT; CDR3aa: CASSYSSGNTIYF
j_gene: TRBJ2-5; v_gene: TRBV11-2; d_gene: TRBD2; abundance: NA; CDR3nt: TGTGCCAGCAGCTTAGATCAGAGGGGGGGACTAGGAATAGAGACCCAGTACTTC; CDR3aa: CASSLDQRGGLGIETQYF
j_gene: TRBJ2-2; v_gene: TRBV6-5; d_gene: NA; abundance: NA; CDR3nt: TGTGCCAGCATAGCGGTGAACACCGGGGAGCTGTTTTTT; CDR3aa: CASIAVNTGELFF
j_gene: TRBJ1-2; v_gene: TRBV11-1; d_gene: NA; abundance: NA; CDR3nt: TGTGCCAGCAGCCCCTTTGGGCAGGGGACCTATGGCTACACCTTC; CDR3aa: CASSPFGQGTYGYTF
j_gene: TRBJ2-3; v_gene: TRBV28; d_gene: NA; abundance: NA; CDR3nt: TGTGCCAGTATCAAGGGGGGGAGCACAGATACGCAGTATTTT; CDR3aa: CASIKGGSTDTQYF
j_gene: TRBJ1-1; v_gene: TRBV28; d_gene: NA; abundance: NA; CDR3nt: TGTGCCAGCAGTCTGGGAGGGGAGGCGAACACTGAAGCTTTCTTT; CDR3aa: CASSLGGEANTEAFF
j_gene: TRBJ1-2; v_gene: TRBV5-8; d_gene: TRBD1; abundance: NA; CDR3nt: TGTGCCAGCAGCCGCCGCGGGACAGGGCTCTATGGCTACACCTTC; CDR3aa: CASSRRGTGLYGYTF
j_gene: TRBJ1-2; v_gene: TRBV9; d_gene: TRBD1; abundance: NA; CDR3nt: TGTGCCAGCAGCGTAGGACCGACAGGGGGGAACTATGGCTACACCTTC; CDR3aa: CASSVGPTGGNYGYTF
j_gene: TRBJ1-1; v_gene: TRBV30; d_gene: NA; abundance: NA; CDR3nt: TGTGCCTGGAGTGTGGGGCAAGCGGCTGAAGCTTTCTTT; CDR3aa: CAWSVGQAAEAFF
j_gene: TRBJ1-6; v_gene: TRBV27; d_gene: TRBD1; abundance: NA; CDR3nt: TGTGCCAGCACCCTCGGGACAGGGGGCGTCGGTTCACCCCTCCACTTT; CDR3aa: CASTLGTGGVGSPLHF
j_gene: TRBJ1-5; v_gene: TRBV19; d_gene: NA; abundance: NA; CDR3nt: TGTGCCAGTTGGACAGTCGGTCAGCCCCAGCATTTT; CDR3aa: CASWTVGQPQHF
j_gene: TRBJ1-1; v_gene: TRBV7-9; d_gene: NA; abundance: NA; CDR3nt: TGTGCCAGCAGCTTAGGAGGGTGGAAAACTGAAGCTTTCTTT; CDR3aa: CASSLGGWKTEAFF
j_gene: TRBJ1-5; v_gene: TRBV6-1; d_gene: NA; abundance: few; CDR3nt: TGTGCCAGCATCCGGTACGAGGGCAATCAGCCCCAGCATTTT; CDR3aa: CASIRYEGNQPQHF
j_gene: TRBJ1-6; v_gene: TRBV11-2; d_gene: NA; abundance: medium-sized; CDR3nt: TGTGCCAGCAGCTCGGGGGTTTCACCCCTCCACTTT; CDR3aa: CASSSGVSPLHF
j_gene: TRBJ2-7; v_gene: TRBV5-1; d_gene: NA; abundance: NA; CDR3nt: TGCGCCAGCGCACATATTTTGAAGGGGAACGAGCAGTACTTC; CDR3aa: CASAHILKGNEQYF
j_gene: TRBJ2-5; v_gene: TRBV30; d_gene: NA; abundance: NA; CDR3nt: TGTGCCTGGAGTACTTTAGCGGAGAGAGAGACCCAGTACTTC; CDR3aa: CAWSTLAERETQYF
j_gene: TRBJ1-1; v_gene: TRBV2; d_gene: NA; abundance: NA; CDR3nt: TGTGCCAGCAGTTACAGGAACACTGAAGCTTTCTTT; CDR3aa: CASSYRNTEAFF
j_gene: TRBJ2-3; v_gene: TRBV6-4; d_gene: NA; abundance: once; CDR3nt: TGTGCCAGCAGTGACTCAGGGGTAGATACGCAGTATTTT; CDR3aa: CASSDSGVDTQYF